The 5 T cell receptor beta chains given below trace back to one sample, sequenced in a study of human T cells and chemical hapten exposure. Time point in this sample: pre-sensitization, week 0. The treatment was: therapeutic diphenylcyclopropenone sensitization with weekly scalp DPC. TCRdb independently ran MiXCR on the RACE reads; one entry per CDR3 protein. The sample has some 200,000 distinct CDR3 sequences; 30% are singletons. Specimen: whole blood, collected in connection with sensitization to the hapten diphenylcyclopropenone (DPC). The receptors come from a woman aged 30 to 39 with alopecia areata. Some clones in this sample may be carry-over from other donors' samples.

This clonotype came up a few times. The chain is built from TRBV10-3 and TRBJ1-2, with 7 positions matching TRBD1. V trimming: 7 bases; J trimming: 1 base; junction bases outside the gene matches: 3. Germline V lookup: CDR1 ENHRY, CDR2 SYGVKD. The CDR3 covers 13 residues. CDR3 amino acids: CAIKGQNNYGYTF. CDR3 DNA sequence: TGTGCCATCAAGGGACAGAATAACTATGGCTACACCTTC.

This clonotype was seen a handful of times. The V call is TRBV20-1, the J call TRBJ1-4; the D is unclear. The ends were cut back, 0 bases at V and 6 bases at J, with 11 bases in the middle. The CDR3 has 14 amino acids. Germline V CDR1 and CDR2: DFQATT, SNEGSKA (reference sequence). The chain's CDR3 is CSARDGGLDEKLFF. CDR3 DNA sequence: TGCAGTGCTAGAGACGGTGGACTGGATGAAAAACTGTTTTTT.

This chain connects TRBV5-6 to TRBJ2-5; D unclear. This CDR3 has 15 residues. Trimming shortened V by 3 bases and J by 1 base, and 13 bases separated the two germline ends. The germline gives CDR1 SGHDT, CDR2 YYEEEE. The CDR3 DNA follows: TGTGCCAGCAGCTGGGGTTCGGATCTCCAAGAGACCCAGTACTTC. Residues: CASSWGSDLQETQYF. Full variable domain (remainder filled in from reference TRBV5-6 and TRBJ2-5): DAGVTQSPTHLIKTRGQQVTLRCSPKSGHDTVSWYQQALGQGPQFIFQYYEEEERQRGNFPDRFSGHQFPNYSSELNVNALLLGDSALYLCASSWGSDLQETQYFGPGTRLLVL.

CDR3 sequence (DNA): TGTGCCAGCAGTCCGTTCCGGGACAGGGGGTACGAGCAGTACTTC. Residues: CASSPFRDRGYEQYF. The chain has TRBV28 and TRBJ2-7; the match to TRBD1 covers 11 bases. V shed 5 bases and J 4 bases; nucleotides not matched to a gene: 7. Germline values: CDR1 MDHEN, CDR2 SYDVKM. The CDR3 spans 15 residues.

Many counts were recorded for this clonotype. The CDR3 coding sequence is TGTGCCAGCAGTGGGGGACGCTGGGCAGATACGCAGTATTTT. This sequence encodes CASSGGRWADTQYF. The chain couples TRBV27 to TRBJ2-3; the D call may be TRBD1 or TRBD2 (5 bases each). Germline V gene sequence: CDR1 MNHEY, CDR2 SMNVEV (reference sequence). The CDR3 has 14 amino acids. Between the trimmed V and J ends, which lost 5 bases and 4 bases, there was a span of 13 bases.